These T cell receptor beta chains were read from a single sample in a study of cytomegalovirus exposure and HLA in healthy donors. The method was immunoSEQ multiplex PCR; TCRdb's version includes in-frame clones alone and lacks a portion of them. The sample has around 190,000 clones, around 83% seen once; the top ten hold around 1%. Sample: PBMCs. These receptors all stem from a woman between 40 and 50 years old in good health and CMV-seronegative. Both conserved end residues are part of each CDR3. Fields, in order: V gene, J gene, D gene, clone size, CDR3 protein, CDR3 DNA. A D gene is named only where the DNA matches it firmly. Size tells how often a clone was seen (once, few, many) or the class of an expanded clone, and some rows leave it out.

V gene: TRBV5-1
J gene: TRBJ2-7
D gene: NA
clone size: NA
CDR3 protein: CASSPGDYEQYF
CDR3 DNA: TGCGCCAGCAGCCCGGGGGACTACGAGCAGTACTTC

V gene: TRBV29-1
J gene: TRBJ1-5
D gene: NA
clone size: NA
CDR3 protein: CSVGQSNQPQHF
CDR3 DNA: TGCAGCGTAGGACAGAGCAATCAGCCCCAGCATTTT

V gene: TRBV6-1
J gene: TRBJ1-2
D gene: TRBD1
clone size: NA
CDR3 protein: CASSGTAYGYTF
CDR3 DNA: TGTGCCAGCAGCGGGACAGCTTATGGCTACACCTTC

V gene: TRBV30
J gene: TRBJ1-6
D gene: NA
clone size: once
CDR3 protein: CAWGVGHDNSPLHF
CDR3 DNA: TGTGCCTGGGGTGTTGGACACGATAATTCACCCCTCCACTTT

V gene: TRBV10-3
J gene: TRBJ1-3
D gene: NA
clone size: NA
CDR3 protein: CAISERGHSNSGNTIYF
CDR3 DNA: TGTGCCATCAGTGAAAGGGGACACTCAAACTCTGGAAACACCATATATTTT

V gene: TRBV6-1
J gene: TRBJ2-3
D gene: TRBD2
clone size: NA
CDR3 protein: CASSETKVAGGEDTQYF
CDR3 DNA: TGTGCCAGCAGTGAAACGAAGGTAGCGGGAGGGGAGGATACGCAGTATTTT

V gene: TRBV6-1
J gene: TRBJ1-2
D gene: NA
clone size: few
CDR3 protein: CASSEALGGGYGYTF
CDR3 DNA: TGTGCCAGCAGTGAAGCGCTTGGGGGCGGCTATGGCTACACCTTC

V gene: TRBV5-4
J gene: TRBJ2-2
D gene: NA
clone size: NA
CDR3 protein: CASSGVMLGTRSTGELFF
CDR3 DNA: TGTGCCAGCAGCGGGGTTATGCTCGGGACAAGGAGCACCGGGGAGCTGTTTTTT

V gene: TRBV7-2
J gene: TRBJ1-2
D gene: NA
clone size: NA
CDR3 protein: CASSLASGYGYTF
CDR3 DNA: TGTGCCAGCAGCTTAGCATCGGGATATGGCTACACCTTC

V gene: TRBV19
J gene: TRBJ1-5
D gene: NA
clone size: NA
CDR3 protein: CASTPAENGPQHF
CDR3 DNA: TGTGCCAGTACCCCGGCGGAAAACGGGCCCCAGCATTTT

V gene: TRBV5-6
J gene: TRBJ1-4
D gene: NA
clone size: few
CDR3 protein: CASSRGSNEKLFF
CDR3 DNA: TGTGCCAGCAGCCGAGGTAGTAATGAAAAACTGTTTTTT

V gene: TRBV10-3
J gene: TRBJ2-1
D gene: TRBD2
clone size: NA
CDR3 protein: CAIRLGTSGNNEQFF
CDR3 DNA: TGTGCCATCAGATTAGGGACTAGCGGTAACAATGAGCAGTTCTTC

V gene: TRBV5-6
J gene: TRBJ1-4
D gene: NA
clone size: NA
CDR3 protein: CASSSTTRSSEKLFF
CDR3 DNA: TGTGCCAGCAGCTCCACGACACGTTCCTCAGAAAAACTGTTTTTT

V gene: TRBV11-3
J gene: TRBJ2-3
D gene: TRBD2
clone size: NA
CDR3 protein: CASSVERDLTDTQYF
CDR3 DNA: TGTGCCAGCAGTGTGGAGCGGGACCTCACAGATACGCAGTATTTT

V gene: TRBV4-3
J gene: TRBJ2-6
D gene: NA
clone size: NA
CDR3 protein: CASSQAGMANVLTF
CDR3 DNA: TGCGCCAGCAGCCAAGCGGGGATGGCCAACGTCCTGACTTTC

V gene: TRBV5-1
J gene: TRBJ1-1
D gene: TRBD1
clone size: NA
CDR3 protein: CASSLGGQGGTEAFF
CDR3 DNA: TGCGCCAGCAGCTTGGGGGGGCAGGGGGGCACTGAAGCTTTCTTT

V gene: TRBV7-2
J gene: TRBJ2-3
D gene: NA
clone size: NA
CDR3 protein: CASSLTGWATDTQYF
CDR3 DNA: TGTGCCAGCAGCTTAACAGGGTGGGCCACAGATACGCAGTATTTT

V gene: TRBV7-3
J gene: TRBJ2-3
D gene: TRBD2
clone size: NA
CDR3 protein: CASSLKGGFTSGTSTDTQYF
CDR3 DNA: TGTGCCAGCAGCTTAAAGGGAGGGTTTACTAGCGGGACGAGCACAGATACGCAGTATTTT

V gene: TRBV19
J gene: TRBJ2-5
D gene: NA
clone size: NA
CDR3 protein: CASSPNRTQYF
CDR3 DNA: TGTGCCAGTAGTCCGAATAGGACCCAGTACTTC

V gene: TRBV19
J gene: TRBJ1-2
D gene: NA
clone size: NA
CDR3 protein: CASMVVGRDYGYTF
CDR3 DNA: TGTGCCAGTATGGTCGTTGGCAGGGACTATGGCTACACCTTC

V gene: TRBV5-4
J gene: TRBJ2-1
D gene: NA
clone size: few
CDR3 protein: CASSLEGGRVSEQFF
CDR3 DNA: TGTGCCAGCAGCTTGGAGGGTGGGCGGGTGAGTGAGCAGTTCTTC

V gene: TRBV18
J gene: TRBJ2-1
D gene: NA
clone size: NA
CDR3 protein: CASSTESSYNEQFF
CDR3 DNA: TGTGCCAGCTCCACAGAGAGCTCCTACAATGAGCAGTTCTTC

V gene: TRBV7-9
J gene: TRBJ2-4
D gene: TRBD1
clone size: NA
CDR3 protein: CASSFLTGPDKNIQYF
CDR3 DNA: TGTGCCAGCAGCTTTTTGACAGGGCCCGACAAAAACATTCAGTACTTC

V gene: TRBV19
J gene: TRBJ1-1
D gene: TRBD1
clone size: NA
CDR3 protein: CASNARQGKNTEAFF
CDR3 DNA: TGTGCCAGTAACGCTAGACAGGGGAAGAACACTGAAGCTTTCTTT

V gene: TRBV7-9
J gene: TRBJ2-2
D gene: NA
clone size: NA
CDR3 protein: CASSSIVRNTGELFF
CDR3 DNA: TGTGCCAGCAGCTCGATAGTACGGAACACCGGGGAGCTGTTTTTT

V gene: TRBV15
J gene: TRBJ2-3
D gene: TRBD2
clone size: NA
CDR3 protein: CATSLKVSGRDTQYF
CDR3 DNA: TGTGCCACCAGCCTAAAAGTAAGCGGGAGGGATACGCAGTATTTT

V gene: TRBV19
J gene: TRBJ1-2
D gene: NA
clone size: NA
CDR3 protein: CASSMGATGPGGYTF
CDR3 DNA: TGTGCCAGTAGTATGGGGGCCACGGGGCCGGGCGGCTACACCTTC

V gene: TRBV25-1
J gene: TRBJ2-1
D gene: NA
clone size: NA
CDR3 protein: CATKDFNEQFF
CDR3 DNA: TGTGCCACTAAGGACTTCAATGAGCAGTTCTTC

V gene: TRBV4-1
J gene: TRBJ2-3
D gene: TRBD2
clone size: NA
CDR3 protein: CASSQTGLAGGPDTQYF
CDR3 DNA: TGCGCCAGCAGCCAGACCGGACTAGCGGGAGGGCCGGATACGCAGTATTTT

V gene: TRBV7-2
J gene: TRBJ2-1
D gene: TRBD1
clone size: NA
CDR3 protein: CASSLLGTGGFDGQFF
CDR3 DNA: TGTGCCAGCAGCTTACTAGGGACAGGGGGCTTCGATGGGCAGTTCTTC

V gene: TRBV15
J gene: TRBJ1-1
D gene: NA
clone size: once
CDR3 protein: CATIPTGALNTEAFF
CDR3 DNA: TGTGCCACCATCCCGACAGGCGCACTGAACACTGAAGCTTTCTTT

V gene: TRBV19
J gene: TRBJ1-1
D gene: NA
clone size: NA
CDR3 protein: CASSIIRVPPVWGGPNTEAFF
CDR3 DNA: TGTGCCAGTAGTATTATCAGGGTACCTCCCGTGTGGGGAGGGCCGAACACTGAAGCTTTCTTT

V gene: TRBV20-1
J gene: TRBJ2-5
D gene: NA
clone size: NA
CDR3 protein: CSAAGETQYF
CDR3 DNA: TGCAGTGCCGCGGGGGAGACCCAGTACTTC

V gene: TRBV11-2
J gene: TRBJ2-3
D gene: TRBD1
clone size: NA
CDR3 protein: CASSLGTGYTDTQYF
CDR3 DNA: TGTGCCAGCAGCTTAGGGACAGGATACACAGATACGCAGTATTTT

V gene: TRBV23-1
J gene: TRBJ1-2
D gene: NA
clone size: NA
CDR3 protein: CASRHIFYGYTF
CDR3 DNA: TGCGCCAGCAGACATATTTTCTATGGCTACACCTTC

V gene: TRBV19
J gene: TRBJ2-1
D gene: TRBD1
clone size: NA
CDR3 protein: CASSTFRDRGINEQFF
CDR3 DNA: TGTGCCAGTAGTACCTTCCGGGACAGGGGAATCAATGAGCAGTTCTTC

V gene: TRBV5-1
J gene: TRBJ1-2
D gene: NA
clone size: NA
CDR3 protein: CASSLEGANYGYTF
CDR3 DNA: TGCGCCAGCAGCTTGGAAGGGGCTAACTATGGCTACACCTTC

V gene: TRBV30
J gene: TRBJ2-1
D gene: NA
clone size: once
CDR3 protein: CAWNSEGGTYNEQFF
CDR3 DNA: TGTGCCTGGAATTCTGAAGGAGGGACCTACAATGAGCAGTTCTTC

V gene: TRBV11-2
J gene: TRBJ2-5
D gene: TRBD2
clone size: once
CDR3 protein: CASSPNSGSIQETQYF
CDR3 DNA: TGTGCCAGCAGCCCGAACAGCGGGAGCATACAAGAGACCCAGTACTTC

V gene: TRBV19
J gene: TRBJ2-1
D gene: NA
clone size: NA
CDR3 protein: CASSATRTINEQFF
CDR3 DNA: TGTGCCAGTAGTGCGACTAGAACGATAAATGAGCAGTTCTTC

V gene: TRBV5-1
J gene: TRBJ2-5
D gene: NA
clone size: NA
CDR3 protein: CASSLVGGQETQYF
CDR3 DNA: TGCGCCAGCAGCTTGGTTGGGGGGCAAGAGACCCAGTACTTC

V gene: TRBV7-9
J gene: TRBJ2-1
D gene: TRBD1
clone size: once
CDR3 protein: CASSLDRQLDRSSYNEQFF
CDR3 DNA: TGTGCCAGCAGCTTAGATCGGCAGCTGGACAGGAGCTCCTACAATGAGCAGTTCTTC

V gene: TRBV7-2
J gene: TRBJ1-5
D gene: TRBD1
clone size: NA
CDR3 protein: CASSPGQGIQPQHF
CDR3 DNA: TGTGCCAGCAGCCCGGGACAGGGGATACAGCCCCAGCATTTT

V gene: TRBV5-1
J gene: TRBJ2-1
D gene: TRBD2
clone size: NA
CDR3 protein: CASSLTLAGPNEQFF
CDR3 DNA: TGCGCCAGCAGCTTGACACTAGCGGGACCCAATGAGCAGTTCTTC

V gene: TRBV5-6
J gene: TRBJ2-7
D gene: NA
clone size: NA
CDR3 protein: CASSLAGDEQYF
CDR3 DNA: TGTGCCAGCAGCTTGGCAGGGGACGAGCAGTACTTC

V gene: TRBV5-6
J gene: TRBJ2-1
D gene: TRBD2
clone size: NA
CDR3 protein: CASSLLLAGVEGEQFF
CDR3 DNA: TGTGCCAGCAGCTTGCTCTTAGCGGGAGTTGAGGGTGAGCAGTTCTTC

V gene: TRBV5-4
J gene: TRBJ2-1
D gene: TRBD2
clone size: NA
CDR3 protein: CASSYSGTSSYNEQFF
CDR3 DNA: TGTGCCAGCAGTTATAGCGGGACTAGCTCCTACAATGAGCAGTTCTTC

V gene: TRBV7-2
J gene: TRBJ2-2
D gene: TRBD1
clone size: once
CDR3 protein: CASSLVGQGAYTGELFF
CDR3 DNA: TGTGCCAGCAGCTTAGTAGGCCAGGGGGCTTACACCGGGGAGCTGTTTTTT

V gene: TRBV15
J gene: TRBJ1-1
D gene: NA
clone size: NA
CDR3 protein: CATSEGLTEAFF
CDR3 DNA: TGTGCCACCAGTGAGGGACTAACTGAAGCTTTCTTT

V gene: TRBV11-3
J gene: TRBJ2-1
D gene: TRBD1
clone size: NA
CDR3 protein: CASSSADRSGNEQFF
CDR3 DNA: TGTGCCAGCAGTTCGGCGGACAGGAGTGGCAATGAGCAGTTCTTC

V gene: TRBV5-1
J gene: TRBJ2-5
D gene: NA
clone size: once
CDR3 protein: CASSLLAQETQYF
CDR3 DNA: TGCGCCAGCAGCTTACTAGCCCAAGAGACCCAGTACTTC

V gene: TRBV7-8
J gene: TRBJ2-3
D gene: NA
clone size: few
CDR3 protein: CASSLQGGGTDTQYF
CDR3 DNA: TGTGCCAGCAGCTTACAGGGAGGGGGGACAGATACGCAGTATTTT

V gene: TRBV27
J gene: TRBJ2-3
D gene: NA
clone size: few
CDR3 protein: CASSNGLPGERDTQYF
CDR3 DNA: TGTGCCAGCAGTAATGGACTACCGGGAGAGCGTGATACGCAGTATTTT

V gene: TRBV27
J gene: TRBJ1-1
D gene: NA
clone size: once
CDR3 protein: CASSLSGRVEAFF
CDR3 DNA: TGTGCCAGCAGTTTATCGGGCCGTGTCGAAGCTTTCTTT

V gene: TRBV7-8
J gene: TRBJ1-4
D gene: TRBD1
clone size: NA
CDR3 protein: CASSLFGQGAGGEKLFF
CDR3 DNA: TGTGCCAGCAGCTTATTCGGACAGGGGGCGGGAGGAGAAAAACTGTTTTTT

V gene: TRBV19
J gene: TRBJ1-2
D gene: TRBD1
clone size: NA
CDR3 protein: CASSMSRDRGRYYGYTF
CDR3 DNA: TGTGCCAGTAGTATGAGCCGGGACAGGGGCAGGTACTATGGCTACACCTTC

V gene: TRBV6-6
J gene: TRBJ2-2
D gene: TRBD1
clone size: NA
CDR3 protein: CASSRDRDFTGELFF
CDR3 DNA: TGTGCCAGCAGCCGGGACAGGGACTTCACCGGGGAGCTGTTTTTT

V gene: TRBV19
J gene: TRBJ1-5
D gene: NA
clone size: NA
CDR3 protein: CASSKGGNNQPQHF
CDR3 DNA: TGTGCCAGTAGTAAAGGGGGAAACAATCAGCCCCAGCATTTT

V gene: TRBV20-1
J gene: TRBJ2-1
D gene: TRBD1
clone size: NA
CDR3 protein: CSCPGQGEQFF
CDR3 DNA: TGCAGCTGCCCGGGACAGGGTGAGCAGTTCTTC